The 7 T cell receptor beta chains listed next were all sequenced from one sample in a study of T cell changes during pregnancy in multiple sclerosis. The table came from immunoSEQ multiplex PCR; TCRdb's copy has only in-frame clones and leaves some out. The table shows about 100,000 clones, with 85% to 95% occurring only once. The sample here was peripheral blood, taken in the third trimester of pregnancy. The receptors were gathered from a female donor in good health, enrolled as a control in a pregnancy study.

J is TRBJ1-2 and V is TRBV5-1; 8 bases align to TRBD1. V trimming: 2 bases; J trimming: 8 bases; junction bases outside the gene matches: 11. Germline lookup yields CDR1 SGHRS and CDR2 YFSETQ. The CDR3 extends over 15 amino acids. The CDR3 nucleotides read TGCGCCAGCAGCTTTGGTCAGGGGGCAAATTACGGCTACACCTTC. It translates to CASSFGQGANYGYTF.

The chain links TRBV6-5 to TRBJ2-4, with 9 nucleotides matching TRBD1. This CDR3 contains 16 residues. The V and J ends lost 2 bases and 6 bases, in that order; junction bases with no gene match: 8. Germline V gives CDR1 MNHEY, CDR2 SVGAGI. The DNA for the CDR3 is TGTGCCAGCAGTTACCAGGACAGGGGACTTGGAAACATTCAGTACTTC. Protein: CASSYQDRGLGNIQYF.

V gene TRBV19 combines with J gene TRBJ1-5; 7 bases are shared with TRBD1. J lost 2 bases, V lost 0 bases, and 19 bases had no gene match. CDR1 is LNHDA and CDR2 is SQIVND in the germline V gene (reference sequence). The CDR3 is 21 amino acids. CDR3 DNA: TGTGCCAGTAGTATAGATTATGACGACAGGGCGTTACCTTCTGGCAATCAGCCCCAGCATTTT. This translates into CASSIDYDDRALPSGNQPQHF.

J is TRBJ2-1 and V is TRBV9; D is perhaps TRBD2 (6 bases). V lost 0 bases to trimming and J lost 2 bases, with 12 bases between them. CDR3 length equals 16 residues. Germline values: CDR1 SGDLS, CDR2 YYNGEE. In DNA form, the CDR3 reads TGTGCCAGCAGCGTAGAAGGCGGGGCCGCCTACAATGAGCAGTTCTTC. Encoded protein: CASSVEGGAAYNEQFF.

The chain joins TRBV9 to TRBJ2-7; D uncertain. The CDR3 covers 15 residues. The ends were cut back, 4 bases at V and 2 bases at J, with 16 bases in the middle. The V gene's germline CDR1 is SGDLS and CDR2 YYNGEE. The chain's CDR3 is CASSPSSATTYEQYF. The CDR3 region has the DNA TGTGCCAGCAGCCCCAGCAGCGCCACCACCTACGAGCAGTACTTC. Based on the CDR3 plus reference TRBV9 and TRBJ2-7, the full variable domain is DSGVTQTPKHLITATGQRVTLRCSPRSGDLSVYWYQQSLDQGLQFLIQYYNGEERAKGNILERFSAQQFPDLHSELNLSSLELGDSALYFCASSPSSATTYEQYFGPGTRLTVT.

The chain couples TRBV13 to TRBJ1-2; no clear D. The germline V gene encodes CDR1 PRHDT and CDR2 FYEKMQ (reference sequence). The CDR3 spans 12 residues. Between the trimmed V and J ends, which lost 3 bases and 8 bases, there was a span of 10 bases. The CDR3 region has the DNA TGTGCCAGCAGCTTCTCGGAGCGGGGCTACACCTTC. It translates to CASSFSERGYTF.

The V gene is TRBV6-4, the J gene TRBJ1-2; D gene uncertain. V lost 5 bases, J lost 4 bases, and 14 bases lay in between. There are 14 residues in the CDR3. Germline V gives CDR1 MRHNA, CDR2 SNTAGT. The CDR3 region is CASSHSYTSYGYTF. In DNA, the CDR3 is TGTGCCAGCAGTCACAGCTACACATCCTATGGCTACACCTTC.